Listed below are T cell receptor beta chains from one sample, sequenced in a study of CD8+CD57+ T cells in acquired aplastic anemia. MiXCR was run by TCRdb on the reads, yielding one entry per CDR3 protein. The sample carries about 200,000 distinct CDR3 sequences, roughly 50% recorded once. The sample taken for sequencing was sorted CD4+, CD8+, or CD8+CD57+ T cells (not recorded which) from PBMCs. The receptors here all came from a human donor with aplastic anemia. Both conserved end residues are part of each CDR3. D genes are given only for firm matches.

>TRBJ2-7|TRBV6-5|NA
CASSYGGLVSYEQYF
>TRBJ2-2|TRBV15|TRBD1
CATGRGQGADTGELFF
>TRBJ1-1|TRBV19|TRBD1
CASRLSGQGVEDTEAFF
>TRBJ1-1|TRBV20-1|NA
CSASTTGTWDLVNTEAFF
>TRBJ1-2|TRBV5-5|TRBD1
CASSFFTRQGDGYTF
>TRBJ2-3|TRBV10-1|TRBD2
CASLTSGGATAQYF
>TRBJ1-2|TRBV4-3|NA
CASSQDYKLNYGYTF
>TRBJ1-3|TRBV25-1|TRBD1
CASSELGTDTSGNTIYF
>TRBJ1-4|TRBV4-2|NA
CASSQVGGLANEKLFF
>TRBJ2-3|TRBV6-5|NA
CASSYSKLAIATDTQYF
>TRBJ2-3|TRBV9|TRBD1
CASSVGGTGDTQYF
>TRBJ1-1|TRBV7-9|NA
CATQLNSVAGTEAFF
>TRBJ2-5|TRBV20-1|NA
CSVRQSLETQYF
>TRBJ2-1|TRBV18|NA
CASSPETNYNEQFF
>TRBJ2-3|TRBV2|TRBD1
CASSPGQGATDTQYF
>TRBJ2-3|TRBV19|NA
CASSLSQGDTQYF
>TRBJ1-1|TRBV6-5|TRBD1
CASSTGQGRSTEAFF
>TRBJ2-1|TRBV5-8|NA
CASSSGTRQADEQFF
>TRBJ2-7|TRBV20-1|NA
CSARDLDRSYEQYF
>TRBJ2-7|TRBV19|NA
CASSIVSGPEQYF
>TRBJ2-7|TRBV9|NA
CASSKDPSSYEQYF
>TRBJ1-6|TRBV10-3|NA
CAIKEAGGHSPLHF
>TRBJ2-5|TRBV20-1|TRBD2
CSAIPGAGKETQYF
>TRBJ2-7|TRBV7-2|TRBD1
CASSLASGQGGVEQYF
>TRBJ2-6|TRBV7-6|NA
CASTTVAGANVLTF
>TRBJ1-2|TRBV20-1|TRBD1
CSAPMTGSGYTF
>TRBJ2-1|TRBV19|NA
CASSFGGADYNEQFF
>TRBJ1-6|TRBV25-1|NA
CARSASEGSPLHF
>TRBJ2-1|TRBV24-1|NA
CASYPDVSGTYNEQFF
>TRBJ2-1|TRBV20-1|NA
CSAPWVPDEQSF
>TRBJ2-5|TRBV28|NA
CASSFILYGQTDKRTQYF
>TRBJ1-2|TRBV2|NA
CASRTVQGRYGYTF
>TRBJ2-7|TRBV5-6|TRBD1
CASSNRGNRGFSEQYF
>TRBJ2-5|TRBV19|NA
CASRRQNQETQYF
>TRBJ2-2|TRBV7-8|TRBD1
CASSLVGQEPGGELFF
>TRBJ2-7|TRBV15|NA
CASSRDFGGLYEQYF
>TRBJ2-7|TRBV19|TRBD1
CASRLQGTDFYEQYF
>TRBJ2-1|TRBV9|TRBD1
CASSSMTGGYDEQFF
>TRBJ2-7|TRBV7-7|NA
CASSPQLWQGGYEQYF
>TRBJ2-7|TRBV20-1|NA
CSASSRDQAAHEQYF
>TRBJ1-1|TRBV10-1|NA
CASGSGKNTEAFF
>TRBJ2-7|TRBV9|TRBD1
CASSLRRGRPLGEQYF
>TRBJ2-3|TRBV5-6|TRBD1
CASRFQGVTDTQYF
>TRBJ2-7|TRBV20-1|TRBD1
CSASGGQGGYEQYF
>TRBJ2-7|TRBV11-2|NA
CASSLLRGPTYEQYF
>TRBJ1-4|TRBV10-3|TRBD1
CAIRATGDSTEEKLFF
>TRBJ1-1|TRBV2|NA
CASSMSSRTEAFF
>TRBJ1-5|TRBV28|TRBD1
CASRPDRGSGNQPQHF
>TRBJ1-1|TRBV6-1|TRBD1
CATHWGQGAPYTEAFF
>TRBJ1-5|TRBV20-1|NA
CSARPGGSNQPQHF
>TRBJ2-5|TRBV20-1|TRBD2
CSARPGLAHETQYF
>TRBJ2-7|TRBV20-1|NA
CSARGPLGSEQYF